This T cell receptor (beta chain) was identified in a study of T cells in Graves' hyperthyroidism and ophthalmopathy. Broader study findings: Blood also held most thyroid clonotypes expanded beyond 0.001.

About this clonotype itself: Its antigen is not identified.

The investigators amplified TCR beta CDR3 regions from RNA transcripts. First-round RT-PCR with HTBI primers amplified the TCR CDR3 region. TCRdb reprocessed the multiplex PCR reads via MiXCR and lists one record per CDR3 protein. In the table there are 600,000 or so distinct CDR3 sequences, 40% to 55% of which are singletons. The CDR3 sequence is 18 residues long. V trimming: 4 bases; J trimming: 4 bases; junction bases outside the gene matches: 11. Germline CDR1 reads KGHDR; CDR2 reads SFDVKD. Material: peripheral blood or thyroid tissue (not recorded which). This sequence originates from a woman younger than 30 with Graves' hyperthyroidism. V is TRBV24-1 and J is TRBJ2-2; the match to TRBD2 covers 10 bases. CDR3 in amino acids: CATSDPITSGEPTGELFF. The CDR3 DNA follows: TGTGCCACCAGTGACCCGATTACTAGCGGGGAGCCCACCGGGGAGCTGTTTTTT.